One and the same sample provided the 18 T cell receptor beta chains below, sequenced in a study of T cells in Graves' hyperthyroidism and ophthalmopathy. It was RNA transcripts that yielded the amplified TCR beta CDR3 regions. In the first-round RT-PCR of the TCR CDR3, the HTBI primer set was used. TCRdb re-derived calls from the multiplex PCR reads in MiXCR, one entry per CDR3 protein. The sample lists about half a million distinct CDR3 sequences, around 22% occurring once. The specimen sequenced was blood. These receptors came from a woman under 40 with Graves' ophthalmopathy.

This clonotype was counted at least ten times. This chain connects TRBV24-1 to TRBJ2-7; no clear D gene. Per germline, CDR1 KGHDR and CDR2 SFDVKD. V lost 4 bases, J lost 5 bases, and 17 bases lay in between. The CDR3 spans 15 residues. The CDR3 region is CATSDSARSRDEQYF. Written as DNA, the CDR3 is TGTGCCACCAGTGACTCCGCGCGGAGTCGAGACGAGCAGTACTTC.

The chain recombines TRBV20-1 with TRBJ2-5; the match to TRBD2 covers 9 bases. The CDR3 totals 16 residues. CDR1 is DFQATT, CDR2 SNEGSKA, per germline (reference sequence). Losses at the gene ends were 2 bases for V and 0 bases for J; bases not matched to a gene: 7. The CDR3 nucleotides read TGCAGTGCTAGACAAACTAGCGGGCGCTACCAAGAGACCCAGTACTTC. As protein: CSARQTSGRYQETQYF.

Many counts were recorded for this clonotype. The V and J genes are TRBV5-1 and TRBJ1-2; D not certain. Germline V gene lookup returns CDR1 SGHRS and CDR2 YFSETQ. This CDR3 is built from 13 residues. V was trimmed by 3 bases and J by 5 bases, leaving 11 bases between them. CDR3 coding DNA: TGCGCCAGCAGCTCGGACGGGTTATATGGCTACACCTTC. As protein: CASSSDGLYGYTF.

This clonotype was recorded at least ten times. This chain uses TRBV7-3 with TRBJ2-5; 12 bases map to TRBD2. J lost 4 bases, V lost 5 bases, and 8 bases had no gene match. The length of the CDR3 is 16 residues. Germline CDR1 reads SGHTA; CDR2 reads FQGTGA. This CDR3 is CASSKELAGGPETQYF. As DNA, the CDR3 is TGTGCCAGCAGCAAGGAACTAGCGGGGGGACCAGAGACCCAGTACTTC.

The chain carries TRBV12-3 or TRBV12-4 and TRBJ1-3, with D hard to call. CDR3 size: 13 residues. The V and J ends lost 5 bases and 2 bases respectively, with 7 bases between them. Here the CDR3 reads CASSPRPGNTIYF. Written as DNA, the CDR3 is TGTGCCAGCAGTCCTAGACCTGGAAACACCATATATTTT.

The sample holds a few counts of this clonotype. The chain joins TRBV5-5 to TRBJ1-2; D is ambiguous. Trimming left V 0 bases short and J 0 bases short, with 3 bases between. From germline, CDR1 is SGHKS and CDR2 YYEKEE (reference sequence). The CDR3 loop spans 13 amino acids. CDR3 loop: CASSLASNYGYTF. The CDR3 region has the DNA TGTGCCAGCAGCTTGGCTTCTAACTATGGCTACACCTTC.

This clonotype was detected only once. The chain joins TRBV6-5 to TRBJ2-7; weak D call: TRBD2 (5 bases). V was trimmed by 0 bases and J by 4 bases, leaving 16 bases between them. This CDR3 is 16 amino acids long. Germline CDR1 MNHEY, CDR2 SVGAGI. In nucleotides, the CDR3 is TGTGCCAGCAGTTACTCACCGACTAACGGGATTTACGAGCAGTACTTC. This encodes CASSYSPTNGIYEQYF.

V and J are TRBV6-1 and TRBJ1-1; D not resolved. Trimming cost V 6 bases and J 1 base, with 9 bases left between them. The CDR3 is 13 residues long. The V gene's germline CDR1 is MNHNS and CDR2 SASEGT. CDR3 sequence reads: CASRNEWNTEAFF. CDR3 coding DNA: TGTGCCAGCAGGAACGAGTGGAACACTGAAGCTTTCTTT.

Regarding this clonotype: Relative to the germline gene, one junction end is altered; a read error may explain this. The rearrangement joins TRBV27 to TRBJ1-1, with D uncertain. Germline V CDR1 and CDR2: MNHEY, SMNVEV (reference sequence). The CDR3 extends over 11 amino acids. The CDR3 sequence: CASSPVEVAFF. DNA for the CDR3: TGCGCCAGCAGTCCCGTGGAGGTAGCTTTCTTT.

The chain couples TRBV7-2 to TRBJ2-7; D unresolved. V shed 5 bases and J shed 6 bases, with 14 bases lying between them. Per the germline V gene, CDR1 is SGHTA and CDR2 is FQGNSA. The CDR3 extends over 13 amino acids. The CDR3 DNA reads TGTGCCAGCAGCCCCCCCGGGTTAGGCGAGCAGTACTTC. It is translated as CASSPPGLGEQYF.

Concerning this clonotype itself: The junction differs from germline at one of its ends, possibly a read error. V usage is TRBV20-1 and J usage is TRBJ2-5; TRBD2 might be the D (5 bases). Germline CDR1 is DFQATT and CDR2 is SNEGSKA (reference sequence). The CDR3 extends over 11 amino acids. The CDR3 loop reads CSARGGEIQYF. The CDR3 DNA reads as TGCAGTGCTAGGGGTGGGGAGATCCAGTACTTC.

The chain links TRBV12-5 to TRBJ2-2; D is uncertain. CDR3 length equals 14 residues. Germline V gene sequence: CDR1 LGHNT, CDR2 FRNRAP. The V end lost 1 base, the J end lost 1 base, and 4 bases lay between the germline ends. The CDR3 sequence: CASGLAQNTGELFF. The CDR3 nucleotides read TGTGCTAGTGGTTTGGCGCAGAACACCGGGGAGCTGTTTTTT.

J is TRBJ2-7 and V is TRBV27, with 11 bases that match TRBD2. The CDR3 has 16 amino acids. CDR1 and CDR2 (germline): MNHEY, SMNVEV (reference sequence). Trimming at V came to 5 bases and at J to 3 bases, leaving 9 bases not matched to a gene. CDR3 residues: CASSALGTSGYYEQYF. The CDR3, as DNA: TGTGCCAGCAGTGCCCTCGGGACTAGCGGTTACTACGAGCAGTACTTC.

There are many counts of this clonotype. The chain carries TRBV27 and TRBJ1-2; D unresolved. This CDR3 comprises 15 residues. Trimming removed 2 bases from V and 2 bases from J, with 12 bases in between. Germline V gene data show CDR1 as MNHEY and CDR2 as SMNVEV (reference sequence). CDR3 protein: CASSLGPGSNYGYTF. CDR3 DNA: TGTGCCAGCAGTTTAGGTCCAGGCTCGAACTATGGCTACACCTTC.

This clonotype appeared many times. The chain is built from TRBV12-3 or TRBV12-4 and TRBJ2-7, with TRBD1 matching 8 bases. With V trimmed by 2 bases and J by 1 base, 1 base remained unmatched. The CDR3 length is 14 residues. The CDR3 coding sequence is TGTGCCAGCAGTTTAAGACAGGGGTCCTACGAGCAGTACTTC. Encoded protein: CASSLRQGSYEQYF.

CDR3 protein: CSASRGGLPAYEQYF. The DNA for the CDR3 is TGCAGCGCCAGCAGAGGGGGCCTCCCAGCCTACGAGCAGTACTTC. The V call is TRBV29-1, the J call TRBJ2-7, with 7 positions matching TRBD1. The length of the CDR3 is 15 residues. CDR1 is SQVTM and CDR2 is ANQGSEA in the germline V gene. Trimming cost V 7 bases and J 2 bases; bases outside gene matches: 14.

The chain uses TRBV19 and TRBJ1-5; D is perhaps TRBD1 (5 bases). From germline, CDR1 is LNHDA and CDR2 SQIVND (reference sequence). V lost 3 bases and J lost 7, with 13 bases in between. The CDR3 consists of 14 residues. This CDR3 reads CASSIGEGRQPQHF. The CDR3 DNA sequence: TGTGCCAGTAGTATTGGTGAGGGGAGGCAGCCCCAGCATTTT. Together with reference TRBV19 and TRBJ1-5, the CDR3 gives the full variable domain: DGGITQSPKYLFRKEGQNVTLSCEQNLNHDAMYWYRQDPGQGLRLIYYSQIVNDFQKGDIAEGYSVSREKKESFPLTVTSAQKNPTAFYLCASSIGEGRQPQHFGDGTRLSIL.

This clonotype was found many times. The chain uses TRBV7-9 and TRBJ2-7, with D unresolved. The germline V and J ends were trimmed by 2 bases and 4 bases, with 6 bases remaining between them. Germline-derived CDR1 and CDR2 are SEHNR and FQNEAQ (reference sequence). CDR3 size: 12 residues. The chain's CDR3 is CASSLKGYEQYF. The CDR3 coding sequence is TGTGCCAGCAGCTTAAAAGGATACGAGCAGTACTTC.